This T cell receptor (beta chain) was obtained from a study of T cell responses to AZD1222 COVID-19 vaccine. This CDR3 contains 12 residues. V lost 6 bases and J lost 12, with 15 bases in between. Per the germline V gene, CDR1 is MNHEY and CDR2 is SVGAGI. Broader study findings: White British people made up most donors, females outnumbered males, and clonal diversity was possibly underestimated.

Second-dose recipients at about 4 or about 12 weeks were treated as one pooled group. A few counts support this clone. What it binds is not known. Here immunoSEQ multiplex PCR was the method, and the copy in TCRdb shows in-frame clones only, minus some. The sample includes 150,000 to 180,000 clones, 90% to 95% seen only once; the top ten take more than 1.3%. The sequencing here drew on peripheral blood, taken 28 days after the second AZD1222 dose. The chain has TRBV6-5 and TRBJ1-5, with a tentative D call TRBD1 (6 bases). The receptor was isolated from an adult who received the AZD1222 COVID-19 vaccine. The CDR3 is CASSIKGGSQHF. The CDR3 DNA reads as TGTGCCAGCAGCATCAAGGGGGGGAGCCAGCATTTT.